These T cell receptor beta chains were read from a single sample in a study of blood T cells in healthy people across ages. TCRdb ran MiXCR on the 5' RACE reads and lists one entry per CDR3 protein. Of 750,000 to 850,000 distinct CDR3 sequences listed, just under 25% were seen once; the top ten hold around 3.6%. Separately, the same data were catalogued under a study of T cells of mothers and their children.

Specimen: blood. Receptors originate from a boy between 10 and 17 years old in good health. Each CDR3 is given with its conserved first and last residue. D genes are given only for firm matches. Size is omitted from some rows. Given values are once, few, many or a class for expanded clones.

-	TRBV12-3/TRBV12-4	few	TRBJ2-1	CASSTPGVSYNEQFF	TGTGCCAGCAGCACACCAGGGGTATCCTACAATGAGCAGTTCTTC
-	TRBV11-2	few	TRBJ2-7	CASSSRGLSDEQYF	TGTGCCAGCAGCTCCCGCGGACTATCCGACGAGCAGTACTTC
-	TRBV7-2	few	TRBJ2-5	CASTKKGGYSQYF	TGTGCCAGCACCAAGAAGGGGGGGTATTCCCAGTACTTC
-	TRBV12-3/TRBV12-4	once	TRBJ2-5	CASSSRDIGTQYF	TGTGCCAGCAGTTCGAGGGACATTGGGACCCAGTACTTC
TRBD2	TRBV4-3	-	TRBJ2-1	CASSQVRGLAGVPNEQFF	TGCGCCAGCAGCCAAGTTAGAGGGCTAGCGGGAGTCCCCAATGAGCAGTTCTTC
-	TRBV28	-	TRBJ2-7	CAIAESSYEQYF	TGTGCCATAGCGGAGAGCTCCTACGAGCAGTACTTC
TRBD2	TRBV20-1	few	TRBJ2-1	CSTGGRPLSYNEQFF	TGCAGTACCGGGGGGAGACCCTTATCCTACAATGAGCAGTTCTTC
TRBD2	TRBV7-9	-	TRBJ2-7	CASSFGYGLAGDIHEQYF	TGTGCCAGCAGCTTTGGATATGGTCTAGCGGGAGACATTCACGAGCAGTACTTC
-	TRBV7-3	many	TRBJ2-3	CASSLVGVTDTQYF	TGTGCCAGCAGCTTGGTGGGAGTTACAGATACGCAGTATTTT
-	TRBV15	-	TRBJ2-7	CATSVDREGDEQYF	TGTGCCACCAGCGTAGACAGGGAGGGAGACGAGCAGTACTTC
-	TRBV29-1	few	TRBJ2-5	CSVETGNRETQYF	TGCAGCGTTGAAACGGGTAATAGAGAGACCCAGTACTTC
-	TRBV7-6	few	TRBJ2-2	CASSLASPTAGITGELFF	TGTGCCAGCAGCTTAGCGAGCCCCACGGCAGGGATTACCGGGGAGCTGTTTTTT
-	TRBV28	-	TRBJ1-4	CASSSPGHPNEKLFF	TGTGCCAGCAGTTCCCCGGGACACCCGAATGAAAAACTGTTTTTT
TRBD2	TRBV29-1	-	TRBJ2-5	CSVAQGGVQETQYF	TGCAGCGTTGCCCAGGGAGGGGTCCAAGAGACCCAGTACTTC
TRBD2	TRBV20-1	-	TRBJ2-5	CSASSGRAGVLETQYF	TGCAGTGCTTCCAGCGGGAGGGCCGGGGTTTTAGAGACCCAGTACTTC
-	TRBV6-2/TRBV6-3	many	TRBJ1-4	CASSIQVGEKLFF	TGTGCCAGCAGCATACAGGTCGGAGAAAAACTGTTTTTT
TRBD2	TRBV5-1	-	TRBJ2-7	CASSFSGSLYEQYF	TGCGCCAGCAGCTTTAGCGGGAGCTTATACGAGCAGTACTTC
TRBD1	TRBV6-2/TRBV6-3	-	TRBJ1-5	CASSDRGRGQPQHF	TGTGCCAGCAGCGACAGGGGCCGAGGTCAGCCCCAGCATTTT
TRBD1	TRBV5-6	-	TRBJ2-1	CASSPTGRYEQFF	TGTGCCAGCAGCCCGACAGGGAGATATGAGCAGTTCTTC
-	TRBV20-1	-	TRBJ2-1	CSARDRSGNYNEQFF	TGCAGTGCTAGAGATCGGTCGGGAAACTACAATGAGCAGTTCTTC
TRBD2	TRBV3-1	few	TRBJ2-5	CASSQDPSGQETQYF	TGTGCCAGCAGCCAAGATCCTAGCGGACAAGAGACCCAGTACTTC
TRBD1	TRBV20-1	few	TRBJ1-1	CSARAGDREAFF	TGCAGTGCTAGAGCGGGGGACAGGGAAGCTTTCTTT
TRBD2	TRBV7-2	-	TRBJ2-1	CASSLAGTSGRLNEQFF	TGTGCCAGCAGCTTAGCGGGGACTAGCGGGAGATTAAATGAGCAGTTCTTC
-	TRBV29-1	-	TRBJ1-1	CSSQDRNTEAFF	TGCAGCTCCCAGGACAGGAACACTGAAGCTTTCTTT
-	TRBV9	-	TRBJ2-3	CASSVGRLSDTQYF	TGTGCCAGCAGCGTAGGGCGGTTGTCAGATACGCAGTATTTT
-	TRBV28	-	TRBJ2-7	CASSFSLGQRGQYF	TGTGCCAGCAGTTTCTCGCTCGGACAGCGAGGGCAGTACTTC
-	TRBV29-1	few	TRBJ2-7	CSVDMGGGYEQYF	TGCAGCGTTGATATGGGAGGTGGATACGAGCAGTACTTC
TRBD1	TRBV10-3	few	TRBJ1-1	CAISPRTGGPEAFF	TGTGCCATCAGTCCCAGGACAGGGGGTCCTGAAGCTTTCTTT
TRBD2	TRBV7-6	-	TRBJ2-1	CASSGSSGRSYNEQFF	TGTGCCAGCAGCGGGTCTAGCGGGAGGTCCTACAATGAGCAGTTCTTC
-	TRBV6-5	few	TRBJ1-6	CASRTRQVSYNSPLHF	TGTGCCAGCAGAACAAGACAGGTCTCCTATAATTCACCCCTCCACTTT
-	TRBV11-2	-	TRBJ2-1	CASSLSTGALVGGQFF	TGTGCCAGCAGCCTTAGTACCGGCGCCCTAGTGGGAGGGCAGTTCTTC
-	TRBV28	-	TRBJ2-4	CASSNLQKGRLAKNIQYF	TGTGCCAGCAGTAATCTGCAGAAGGGAAGGTTAGCCAAAAACATTCAGTACTTC
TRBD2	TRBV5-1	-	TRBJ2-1	CASSLVPSGRNEQFF	TGCGCCAGCAGCTTGGTTCCTAGCGGGAGGAATGAGCAGTTCTTC
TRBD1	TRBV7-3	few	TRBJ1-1	CASSPLGGGGFEAFF	TGTGCCAGCAGCCCATTGGGAGGAGGGGGCTTTGAAGCTTTCTTT
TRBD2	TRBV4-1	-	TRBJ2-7	CASSPETSGRSYEQYF	TGCGCCAGCAGTCCGGAGACTAGCGGGCGTTCCTACGAGCAGTACTTC
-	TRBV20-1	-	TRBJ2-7	CSARAATAVHEQYF	TGCAGTGCTAGAGCCGCGACCGCGGTGCACGAGCAGTACTTC
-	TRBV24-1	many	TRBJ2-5	CATASGSEETQYF	TGTGCCACCGCGTCGGGCTCGGAAGAGACCCAGTACTTC